One sample yielded the 25 T cell receptor beta chains listed below, sequenced in a study of blood T cell repertoires in COVID-19. Here immunoSEQ multiplex PCR was the method, and the copy in TCRdb shows in-frame clones only, minus some. The sample consists of about 160,000 clones, over 80% of them appearing once. Material for sequencing was peripheral blood. The source is a woman aged 50 to 60 with acute or convalescent COVID-19.

The CDR3 nucleotides are TGTGCCAGCAGCGAGGAGGGCCGGAGTGAAAAACTGTTTTTT. This gives the protein CASSEEGRSEKLFF. This chain joins TRBV7-3 and TRBJ1-4, with no clear D. Germline CDR1 is SGHTA and CDR2 is FQGTGA. The CDR3 spans 14 residues. The V and J ends lost 5 bases and 7 bases respectively, with 14 bases between them.

The genes are TRBV20-1 and TRBJ2-1; D is uncertain. In germline, CDR1 is DFQATT, CDR2 SNEGSKA (reference sequence). Trimming removed 3 bases at V and 10 bases at J, with 13 bases between. The CDR3 consists of 12 residues. This CDR3 reads CSASESGLEQFF. The CDR3 bases are TGCAGTGCTAGTGAGTCAGGCCTGGAGCAGTTCTTC.

The chain has TRBV19 and TRBJ1-2; D is uncertain. V was clipped by 1 base and J by 8 bases, with 8 bases between them. Per the germline V gene, CDR1 is LNHDA and CDR2 is SQIVND (reference sequence). This CDR3 comprises 12 residues. CDR3 bases: TGTGCCAGTAGTATAGCTGGAGGCGGCTACACCTTC. Translating it yields CASSIAGGGYTF.

The chain joins TRBV30 to TRBJ2-3, with 8 bases lining up with TRBD1. Trimming removed 2 bases from V and 7 bases from J; junction bases left unmatched: 8. Germline V gene lookup returns CDR1 GTSNPN and CDR2 SVGIG (reference sequence). This CDR3 has 14 residues. The CDR3 sequence: CAWSSQGAPYTQYF. The DNA of the CDR3 is TGTGCCTGGAGTAGCCAGGGGGCGCCGTATACGCAGTATTTT.

The chain links TRBV7-2 to TRBJ2-7, with D possibly matching TRBD2 (6 bases). This CDR3 region has 13 residues. Per the germline V gene, CDR1 is SGHTA and CDR2 is FQGNSA. The V gene lost 5 bases and the J gene lost 0 bases, with 8 bases spanning the gap. DNA of the CDR3: TGTGCCAGCAGCCCGGACTACTCCTACGAGCAGTACTTC. This translates into CASSPDYSYEQYF.

The chain uses TRBV7-8 and TRBJ1-2, with 10 bases fitting TRBD1. The CDR3 is 16 amino acids. V trimming: 3 bases; J trimming: 6 bases; junction bases outside the gene matches: 10. Germline V gene data show CDR1 as SGHVS and CDR2 as FQNEAQ. The CDR3 DNA follows: TGTGCCAGCAGCTTCGCCGGACCGGGACAGGGGCATGGCTACACCTTC. Its translation is CASSFAGPGQGHGYTF.

This clone was detected only once. CDR3 region: CASSLTGTGSGTDTQYF. The DNA of the CDR3 is TGTGCCAGCAGTCTAACCGGGACAGGTTCTGGCACAGATACGCAGTATTTT. V and J are TRBV28 and TRBJ2-3; 8 bases align to TRBD1. J lost 1 base, V lost 5 bases, and 11 bases had no gene match. Germline V gives CDR1 MDHEN, CDR2 SYDVKM. This CDR3 comprises 17 residues.

This clone was observed once. The chain uses TRBV30 and TRBJ2-1; D is unresolved. Germline V gene sequence: CDR1 GTSNPN, CDR2 SVGIG (reference sequence). The CDR3 extends over 14 amino acids. V lost 0 bases to trimming and J lost 8 bases, with 14 bases between them. Written as DNA, the CDR3 is TGTGCCTGGAGTGTAGACTTCAGTCGGGATGAGCAGTTCTTC. Residues: CAWSVDFSRDEQFF.

The genes are TRBV30 and TRBJ1-3; tentative D call: TRBD1 (6 bases). Trimming cost V 4 bases and J 4 bases, with 8 bases left between them. The CDR3 loop spans 12 amino acids. CDR1 is GTSNPN, CDR2 SVGIG, per germline (reference sequence). The CDR3 spells CAWMGAGNTIYF. CDR3 sequence (DNA): TGTGCCTGGATGGGGGCGGGAAACACCATATATTTT.

V is TRBV6-5 and J is TRBJ2-5; 7 bases are a match to TRBD2. Trimming at V came to 2 bases and at J to 3 bases, leaving 0 bases not matched to a gene. The germline V gene encodes CDR1 MNHEY and CDR2 SVGAGI. CDR3 length: 13 amino acids. CDR3 amino acids: CASSYGGEETQYF. CDR3 DNA: TGTGCCAGCAGTTACGGGGGGGAAGAGACCCAGTACTTC.

V gene TRBV25-1 combines with J gene TRBJ2-3; D remains ambiguous. V was trimmed by 5 bases and J by 2 bases, leaving 2 bases between them. Germline loops: CDR1 MGHDK, CDR2 SYGVNS. The CDR3 consists of 11 residues. The chain's CDR3 is CASSLTDTQYF. In DNA form, the CDR3 reads TGTGCCAGCAGTCTCACAGATACGCAGTATTTT.

The V and J genes are TRBV13 and TRBJ2-5; D might be TRBD2 (5 bases). CDR1 is PRHDT, CDR2 FYEKMQ, per germline (reference sequence). The CDR3 extends over 14 amino acids. Between the trimmed V and J ends, which lost 3 bases and 5 bases, there was a span of 13 bases. Written as DNA, the CDR3 is TGTGCCAGCAGCTTTGAGGGTCCGTGGGAGACCCAGTACTTC. It is translated as CASSFEGPWETQYF.

The J gene is TRBJ2-7, the V gene TRBV4-1, with D perhaps matching TRBD1 (6 bases). This CDR3 is 15 amino acids long. CDR1 is MGHRA and CDR2 is YSYEKL in the germline V gene. With 0 bases removed from V and 6 bases from J, the gap between germline ends came to 15 bases. DNA for the CDR3: TGCGCCAGCAGCCAAGAGTCAGGGGCCTTCGGCGAGCAGTACTTC. As protein: CASSQESGAFGEQYF.

The rearrangement joins TRBV12-3 or TRBV12-4 to TRBJ1-3, with D uncertain. The CDR3 is made up of 13 amino acids. The ends were cut back, 10 bases at V and 0 bases at J, with 10 bases in the middle. CDR3 loop: CATSGSSGNTIYF. DNA for the CDR3: TGTGCCACCAGCGGGAGCTCTGGAAACACCATATATTTT.

The chain combines TRBV5-1 with TRBJ2-3; a weak D match, TRBD2 (5 bases). Deletions cut 4 bases from V and 4 bases from J, with 16 bases between. Germline V gene lookup returns CDR1 SGHRS and CDR2 YFSETQ. The CDR3 totals 15 residues. CDR3 DNA sequence: TGCGCCAGCAGCGAACCGACTAAATGGGCAGATACGCAGTATTTT. This gives the protein CASSEPTKWADTQYF.

The rearrangement uses TRBV10-2 and TRBJ1-1; D ambiguous. Per the germline V gene, CDR1 is WSHSY and CDR2 is SAAADI. Trimming removed 3 bases at V and 5 bases at J, with 7 bases between. This CDR3 comprises 12 residues. CDR3 residues: CASSDIRTEAFF. CDR3 nucleotides: TGCGCCAGCAGTGATATCAGGACTGAAGCTTTCTTT.

The CDR3 nucleotides read TGTGCCAGCAGCTTAGAGCGGGCAGGAATTAACCCCAACTCTGGAAACACCATATATTTT. Its translation: CASSLERAGINPNSGNTIYF. This chain joins TRBV11-3 and TRBJ1-3; D not certain. The germline gives CDR1 SGHNT, CDR2 YENEEA. The V end was cut by 0 bases, the J end by 0 bases, with 21 bases between. The CDR3 is made up of 20 amino acids.

CDR3 in amino acids: CASSLTGGGSTEAFF. CDR3 coding DNA: TGTGCCAGCAGCCTTACAGGGGGAGGCTCCACTGAAGCTTTCTTT. V is TRBV13 and J is TRBJ1-1; 8 nucleotides agree with TRBD1. Germline V gene lookup returns CDR1 PRHDT and CDR2 FYEKMQ (reference sequence). Losses at the gene ends were 5 bases for V and 4 bases for J; bases not matched to a gene: 9. The CDR3 sequence is 15 residues long.

Here the CDR3 DNA reads TGTGCCAGCAGCCCAACCCGGAGAGGCCAGAACACTGAAGCTTTCTTT. Translating gives CASSPTRRGQNTEAFF. J is TRBJ1-1 and V is TRBV5-6; D gene unclear. V lost 4 bases to trimming and J lost 1 base, with 17 bases between them. Germline assignment: CDR1 SGHDT and CDR2 YYEEEE. The CDR3 length is 16 residues.

J is TRBJ2-1 and V is TRBV28; 10 bases agree with TRBD2. J gave up 6 bases and V 7 bases, and 3 bases lay outside the gene matches. Germline lookup yields CDR1 MDHEN and CDR2 SYDVKM. The CDR3 covers 13 residues. The CDR3 DNA sequence: TGTGCCAGCAAGGCTAGCGGGAGCAATGAGCAGTTCTTC. It translates to CASKASGSNEQFF.

The CDR3 DNA reads TGTGCCAGCAGTGAACAGGGCGGTGGTGAAAAACTGTTTTTT. This translates into CASSEQGGGEKLFF. This chain uses TRBV6-1 with TRBJ1-4; a weak D match, TRBD1 (5 bases). Trimming pared 2 bases from V and 7 bases from J, leaving 11 bases between. The CDR3 has 14 amino acids. Germline V gene lookup returns CDR1 MNHNS and CDR2 SASEGT.

CDR3 protein: CASSDFGQGYGYTF. For the CDR3, the DNA is TGTGCCAGCAGTGACTTCGGACAGGGGTATGGCTACACCTTC. J is TRBJ1-2 and V is TRBV25-1; 9 bases align to TRBD1. Germline V gene data show CDR1 as MGHDK and CDR2 as SYGVNS. The CDR3 runs 14 residues. The ends lost 3 bases at V and 5 bases at J; junction bases unmatched: 4.

The chain recombines TRBV7-6 with TRBJ1-1; the match to TRBD1 covers 7 bases. J lost 1 base, V lost 1 base, and 9 bases had no gene match. Per germline, CDR1 SGHVS and CDR2 FNYEAQ. This CDR3 has 17 amino acids. The CDR3 loop reads CASSLVPTGKTNTEAFF. Here the CDR3 DNA reads TGTGCCAGCAGCTTAGTCCCGACAGGGAAGACGAACACTGAAGCTTTCTTT. Complete variable domain (other parts from reference TRBV7-6 and TRBJ1-1): GAGVSQSPRYKVTKRGQDVALRCDPISGHVSLYWYRQALGQGPEFLTYFNYEAQQDKSGLPNDRFSAERPEGSISTLTIQRTEQRDSAMYRCASSLVPTGKTNTEAFFGQGTRLTVV.

The chain carries TRBV12-3 or TRBV12-4 and TRBJ2-1; maybe TRBD2 (5 bases). With 2 bases removed from V and 10 bases from J, the gap between germline ends came to 12 bases. The CDR3 is 13 amino acids. This CDR3 reads CASSLSGIEEQFF. In DNA form, the CDR3 reads TGTGCCAGCAGTTTATCCGGGATTGAGGAGCAGTTCTTC.

V and J are TRBV27 and TRBJ1-3, with TRBD1 matching over 9 bases. V dropped 6 bases and J dropped 7; count of bases not matched to a gene: 4. The length of the CDR3 is 13 residues. Looked up from germline, CDR1 is MNHEY and CDR2 is SMNVEV (reference sequence). The CDR3 sequence: CASRGQGWNTIYF. The CDR3 nucleotides are TGTGCCAGCAGGGGACAGGGCTGGAACACCATATATTTT.